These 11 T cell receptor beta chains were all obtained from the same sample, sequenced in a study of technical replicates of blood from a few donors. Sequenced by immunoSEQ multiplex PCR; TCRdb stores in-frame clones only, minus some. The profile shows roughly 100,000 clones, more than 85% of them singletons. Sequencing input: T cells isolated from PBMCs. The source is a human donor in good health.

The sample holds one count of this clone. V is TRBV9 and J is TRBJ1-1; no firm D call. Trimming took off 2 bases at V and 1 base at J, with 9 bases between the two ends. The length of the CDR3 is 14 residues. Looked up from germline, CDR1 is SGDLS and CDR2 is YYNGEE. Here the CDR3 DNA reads TGTGCCAGCAGCGTGAGATCTGGGAACACTGAAGCTTTCTTT. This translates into CASSVRSGNTEAFF.

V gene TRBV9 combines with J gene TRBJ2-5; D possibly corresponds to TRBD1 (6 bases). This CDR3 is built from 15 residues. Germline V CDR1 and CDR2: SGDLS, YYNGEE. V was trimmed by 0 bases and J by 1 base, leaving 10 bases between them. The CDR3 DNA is TGTGCCAGCAGCGTAGGGTGGGGGCCCCAAGAGACCCAGTACTTC. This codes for CASSVGWGPQETQYF.

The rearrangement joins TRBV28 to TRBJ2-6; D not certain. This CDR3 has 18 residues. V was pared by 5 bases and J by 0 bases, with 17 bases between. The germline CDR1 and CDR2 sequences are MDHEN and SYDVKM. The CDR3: CASSDGYEVDSGANVLTF. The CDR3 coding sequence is TGTGCCAGCAGTGACGGGTACGAAGTCGACTCTGGGGCCAACGTCCTGACTTTC. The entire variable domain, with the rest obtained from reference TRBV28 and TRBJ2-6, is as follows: DVKVTQSSRYLVKRTGEKVFLECVQDMDHENMFWYRQDPGLGLRLIYFSYDVKMKEKGDIPEGYSVSREKKERFSLILESASTNQTSMYLCASSDGYEVDSGANVLTFGAGSRLTVL.

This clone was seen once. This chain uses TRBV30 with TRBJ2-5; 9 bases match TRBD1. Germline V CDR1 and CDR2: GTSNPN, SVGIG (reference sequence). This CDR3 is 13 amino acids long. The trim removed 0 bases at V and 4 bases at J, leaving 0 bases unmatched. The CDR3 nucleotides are TGTGCCTGGAGTGTGGACAGGGGAGAGACCCAGTACTTC. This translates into CAWSVDRGETQYF.

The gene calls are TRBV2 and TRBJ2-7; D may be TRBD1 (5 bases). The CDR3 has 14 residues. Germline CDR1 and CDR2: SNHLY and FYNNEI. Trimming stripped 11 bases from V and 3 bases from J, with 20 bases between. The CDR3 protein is CALHTGATIYEQYF. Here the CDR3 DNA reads TGTGCCTTGCACACAGGTGCTACGATCTACGAGCAGTACTTC. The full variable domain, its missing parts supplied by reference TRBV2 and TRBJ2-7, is EPEVTQTPSHQVTQMGQEVILRCVPISNHLYFYWYRQILGQKVEFLVSFYNNEISEKSEIFDDQFSVERPDGSNFTLKIRSTKLEDSAMYFCALHTGATIYEQYFGPGTRLTVT.

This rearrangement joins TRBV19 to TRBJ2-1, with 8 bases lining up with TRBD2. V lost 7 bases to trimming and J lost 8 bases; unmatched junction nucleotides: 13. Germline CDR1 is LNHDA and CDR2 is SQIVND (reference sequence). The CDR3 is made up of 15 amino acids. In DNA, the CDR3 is TGTGCCAGTATCTCCGCAGCGGGAGCGTACGATGAGCAGTTCTTC. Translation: CASISAAGAYDEQFF. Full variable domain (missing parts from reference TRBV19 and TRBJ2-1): DGGITQSPKYLFRKEGQNVTLSCEQNLNHDAMYWYRQDPGQGLRLIYYSQIVNDFQKGDIAEGYSVSREKKESFPLTVTSAQKNPTAFYLCASISAAGAYDEQFFGPGTRLTVL.

CDR3 amino acids: CASSLIGHSSYNEQFF. DNA for the CDR3: TGTGCCAGCAGCTTAATCGGACACAGCTCCTACAATGAGCAGTTCTTC. The chain combines TRBV7-9 with TRBJ2-1; D may be TRBD1 (5 bases). CDR3 length equals 16 residues. The V and J ends lost 2 bases and 0 bases respectively, with 11 bases between them. Germline values: CDR1 SEHNR, CDR2 FQNEAQ (reference sequence).

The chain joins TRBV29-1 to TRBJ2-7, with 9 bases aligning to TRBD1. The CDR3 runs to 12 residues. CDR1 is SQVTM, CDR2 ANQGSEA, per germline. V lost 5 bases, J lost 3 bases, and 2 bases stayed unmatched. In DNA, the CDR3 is TGCAGCGTTAAGGGACAGGGCTACGAGCAGTACTTC. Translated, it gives CSVKGQGYEQYF.

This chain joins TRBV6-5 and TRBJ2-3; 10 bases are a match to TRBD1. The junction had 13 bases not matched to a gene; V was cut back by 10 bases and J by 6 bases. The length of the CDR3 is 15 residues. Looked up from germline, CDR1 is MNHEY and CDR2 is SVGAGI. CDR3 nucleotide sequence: TGTGCCACTACGACCCCGGGACAGGGGTCCGATACGCAGTATTTT. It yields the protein CATTTPGQGSDTQYF.

The CDR3 loop reads CSVEHAGWEFF. The CDR3 bases are TGCAGCGTTGAACACGCAGGTTGGGAGTTCTTC. The chain recombines TRBV29-1 with TRBJ2-1; D is uncertain. Germline CDR1 is SQVTM and CDR2 is ANQGSEA. CDR3 length: 11 residues. V was pared by 2 bases and J by 14 bases, with 13 bases between.

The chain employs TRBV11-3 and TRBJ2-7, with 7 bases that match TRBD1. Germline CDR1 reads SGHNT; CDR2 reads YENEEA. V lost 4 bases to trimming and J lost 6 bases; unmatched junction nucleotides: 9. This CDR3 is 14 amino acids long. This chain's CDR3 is CASSYVTGDGEQYF. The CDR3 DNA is TGTGCCAGCAGCTACGTAACAGGGGATGGCGAGCAGTACTTC.